The clone carrying this T cell receptor beta chain was seen many times. Its cognate antigen is unknown. 2 million PBMCs stored at -80 C were the source of the unsorted libraries. MiXCR was run by TCRdb on the 5' RACE reads, yielding one entry per CDR3 protein. In the table there are 100,000 or so distinct CDR3 sequences, 3.5% of which are singletons. This entry comes from a study of neurological immune-mediated disorders. Study-wide results and caveats: On phylogenetic grouping, the repertoires of 18 of 34 multiple sclerosis patients fell within one related-CDR3 cluster, constituting a possible signature.

The sequenced sample consisted of PBMCs. The receptor's source is a young woman with multiple sclerosis.

CDR3 nucleotide sequence: TGTGCCACCAGTGAGATTACAGGGGGCTCACCCCTCCACTTT. It codes for CATSEITGGSPLHF. J is TRBJ1-6 and V is TRBV24-1, with TRBD1 matching over 9 bases. This CDR3 is built from 14 residues. The V segment lost 4 bases and the J segment 10 bases; nucleotides outside the gene matches: 4. Germline assignment: CDR1 KGHDR and CDR2 SFDVKD.